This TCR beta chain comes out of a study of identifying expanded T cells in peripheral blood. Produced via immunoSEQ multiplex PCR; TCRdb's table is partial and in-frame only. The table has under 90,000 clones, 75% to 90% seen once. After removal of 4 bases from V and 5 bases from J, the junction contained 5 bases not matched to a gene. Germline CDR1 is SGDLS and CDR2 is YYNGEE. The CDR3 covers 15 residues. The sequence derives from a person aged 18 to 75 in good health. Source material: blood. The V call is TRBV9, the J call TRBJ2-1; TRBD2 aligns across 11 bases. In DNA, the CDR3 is TGTGCCAGCAGCACAACGGGACTAGCGGACAATGAGCAGTTCTTC. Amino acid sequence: CASSTTGLADNEQFF.